This is a list of T cell receptor beta chains from one sample in a study of T cell responses to AZD1222 COVID-19 vaccine. The data were produced by immunoSEQ multiplex PCR, yet TCRdb's version contains in-frame clones alone and is incomplete. The sample holds more than 60,000 clones; about 90% are singletons and the top ten take around a sixth. The starting material was peripheral blood, obtained on day 0 of AZD1222 vaccination. The receptors were sampled from an adult in good health. Each CDR3 is given with its conserved first and last residue. The D gene is left open where the match is weak.

>TRBJ2-7|TRBV10-3|TRBD1
CAISADRGSDEQYF
>TRBJ1-2|TRBV6-5|.
CASSYSKEGSNYGYTF
>TRBJ1-3|TRBV6-1|.
CASSEILDSGNTIYF
>TRBJ2-5|TRBV7-6|.
CASSFRQSETQYF
>TRBJ1-5|TRBV18|.
CASSPQGTGVQRPQHF
>TRBJ1-5|TRBV18|.
CASSPTRNQPQHF
>TRBJ2-1|TRBV11-2|TRBD2
CASSSGWREAYNEQFF
>TRBJ1-1|TRBV5-1|TRBD1
CASSPLGQLNTEAFF
>TRBJ1-1|TRBV2|.
CATSPSAGTTEAFF
>TRBJ2-3|TRBV11-2|.
CASGPGLSTDTQYF
>TRBJ1-1|TRBV2|TRBD1
CASITQGVGATEAFF
>TRBJ2-5|TRBV5-1|.
CASSLPGEETQYF
>TRBJ1-5|TRBV27|TRBD1
CASSSQGGLWPQHF
>TRBJ1-5|TRBV4-1|.
CASSQDRGFQPQHF
>TRBJ1-3|TRBV28|.
CASSPLGGLSSGNTIYF
>TRBJ2-7|TRBV7-9|.
CASSLGLRGEDYEQYF
>TRBJ2-3|TRBV15|TRBD2
CATSREVAGTGVPDTQYF
>TRBJ2-7|TRBV5-1|TRBD2
CASSLVGTSGTYSYEQYF
>TRBJ2-1|TRBV28|TRBD2
CASSLRLAGGNEQFF
>TRBJ2-1|TRBV3-1/TRBV3-2|TRBD2
CASSQDRLAGGNEQFF
>TRBJ1-5|TRBV27|.
CASSLLAGMGQPQHF
>TRBJ1-2|TRBV7-9|.
CASSLSGDGYTF
>TRBJ2-5|TRBV14|TRBD2
CASSQVWLAGQETQYF
>TRBJ2-5|TRBV18|.
CASSVSSAETQYF
>TRBJ1-3|TRBV7-9|.
CASSLGPGDTIYF
>TRBJ1-2|TRBV6-2/TRBV6-3|.
CASSLDDRRGYTF
>TRBJ2-1|TRBV7-3|.
CASSLETGPYEQFF
>TRBJ1-5|TRBV30|.
CAWSGDTNQPQHF
>TRBJ1-5|TRBV4-2|.
CASSQVQGPNQPQHF
>TRBJ1-1|TRBV2|.
CASTLRGDTEAFF
>TRBJ2-2|TRBV6-1|.
CASSDWTYGGDTGELFF
>TRBJ2-7|TRBV6-1|.
CASSEAGTGASYEQYF
>TRBJ1-1|TRBV2|TRBD1
CASSPRTGGNTEAFF
>TRBJ2-1|TRBV7-3|.
CASNPRGVGEQFF
>TRBJ1-6|TRBV5-6|.
CASSPGGLGPSPLHF
>TRBJ1-1|TRBV24-1|.
CATSDGVAGNTEAFF
>TRBJ2-7|TRBV5-4|.
CASSTTGLGSYEQYF
>TRBJ2-1|TRBV7-2|.
CASSLVAVGLEQFF